Included here is one T cell receptor (beta chain) sequence, with context. These data originate in a study of blood T cell repertoires in COVID-19. Overall study: There were acute and convalescent COVID-19 samples, and they came from the United States, Italy and Spain. From T cells, B-cell-depleted T cells, or PBMCs came the material, which was cDNA or gDNA.

V lost 2 bases, J lost 4 bases, and 2 bases stayed unmatched. The CDR3 sequence is 15 residues long. In germline, CDR1 is SGHNT, CDR2 YYREEE (reference sequence). Authors' analysis steps: Scientists estimated how many nucleated cells there were by amplifying reference gene primers. The repertoire was sequenced with immunoSEQ multiplex PCR; TCRdb's copy has only in-frame clones and lacks some. V, J and clone size were drawn from that table, and D and trimming were deduced from the DNA. The data contain tens of thousands of clones, 84% of them singletons. The rearrangement links TRBV5-4 to TRBJ2-6; the match to TRBD2 covers 8 bases. The specimen sequenced was peripheral blood. The receptor comes from a man aged 45-65 years with acute or convalescent COVID-19. The DNA of the CDR3 is TGTGCCAGCAGCTTTTCTAGCGGGGGGGCCAACGTCCTGACTTTC. Protein: CASSFSSGGANVLTF.